These 26 T cell receptor beta chains were sequenced from one sample in a study of Ad26.COV2.S vaccination and SARS-CoV-2 variants. Treatment indicated: around 19 received Ad26.COV2.S at low or high dose, single or two shots; about five received placebo; per-sample allocation not given. Day 63 following the first vaccine or placebo injection was when the samples were taken. TCRdb keeps only in-frame clones here, not all; method: immunoSEQ multiplex PCR. This table has some 320,000 clones, 85% appearing once. Sequencing was performed on peripheral blood, taken in a trial of Ad26.COV2.S vaccine versus placebo. Receptor source: a person between 18 and 65 years old who received the Ad26.COV2.S COVID-19 vaccine or a placebo.

The V call is TRBV7-2, the J call TRBJ1-2; unclear D gene. The germline V gene has CDR1 SGHTA and CDR2 FQGNSA. V was cut by 7 bases and J by 3 bases, with 9 bases left in between. The CDR3 loop spans 12 amino acids. The CDR3 DNA reads as TGTGCCAGCACCGTGATTTACTATGGCTACACCTTC. Its translation: CASTVIYYGYTF.

This clone was detected many times. For the CDR3, the DNA is TGTGCCAGAGGACAGAGGGTCGGAGGGTCTGAAGCTTTCTTT. Amino acids: CARGQRVGGSEAFF. This chain joins TRBV14 and TRBJ1-1, with a possible D match to TRBD1 (6 bases). This CDR3 spans 14 amino acids. CDR1 SGHDN and CDR2 FVKESK come from the germline V gene. V was clipped by 9 bases and J by 6 bases, with 20 bases between them.

The chain joins TRBV6-5 to TRBJ1-2; no clear D gene. The CDR3 extends over 14 amino acids. Germline CDR1 MNHEY, CDR2 SVGAGI. Trimming shortened V by 6 bases and J by 1 base, and 12 bases separated the two germline ends. CDR3 DNA: TGTGCCAGCAGCCCCAAGCCCTATAACTATGGCTACACCTTC. Protein product: CASSPKPYNYGYTF.

This clone was counted between two and nine times. V is TRBV6-5 and J is TRBJ2-1; weak D call: TRBD1 (6 bases). This CDR3 spans 16 amino acids. V lost 4 bases to trimming and J lost 3 bases, with 16 bases between them. Germline CDR1 reads MNHEY; CDR2 reads SVGAGI. The chain's CDR3 is CASSFSTGINYNEQFF. CDR3 nucleotide sequence: TGTGCCAGCAGTTTCTCAACAGGGATTAACTACAATGAGCAGTTCTTC.

V gene TRBV3-1 (or the pseudogene TRBV3-2) combines with J gene TRBJ1-1; 11 positions match TRBD1. This CDR3 comprises 15 residues. Germline values: CDR1 LGHDT, CDR2 YNNKEL (reference sequence). After removal of 2 bases from V and 5 bases from J, the junction contained 4 bases not matched to a gene. The CDR3 DNA is TGTGCCAGCAGCCAACGGACAGGGGGCAATACTGAAGCTTTCTTT. It translates to CASSQRTGGNTEAFF.

CDR3: CASSHPPGQGPTGELFF. DNA of the CDR3: TGTGCCAGCAGCCATCCTCCGGGACAGGGACCCACCGGGGAGCTGTTTTTT. The chain employs TRBV14 and TRBJ2-2; TRBD1 agrees at 9 bases. The CDR3 length is 17 residues. From germline, CDR1 is SGHDN and CDR2 FVKESK. Germline trimming cut 3 bases from V and 4 bases from J; bases unmatched to any gene: 9. Combining the CDR3 with reference TRBV14 and TRBJ2-2 gives the whole variable domain EAGVTQFPSHSVIEKGQTVTLRCDPISGHDNLYWYRRVMGKEIKFLLHFVKESKQDESGMPNNRFLAERTGGTYSTLKVQPAELEDSGVYFCASSHPPGQGPTGELFFGEGSRLTVL.

The sample holds one count of this clone. The chain carries TRBV28 and TRBJ2-5; no definite D call. Trimming pared 5 bases from V and 5 bases from J, leaving 15 bases between. The length of the CDR3 is 14 residues. CDR1 MDHEN and CDR2 SYDVKM come from the germline V gene. CDR3 nucleotide sequence: TGTGCCAGCAGTCTTGGGCGTGCGGTTGAGACCCAGTACTTC. Encoded protein: CASSLGRAVETQYF.

At least ten counts were recorded for this clone. The rearrangement uses TRBV28 and TRBJ1-3; the D is unclear. The V gene lost 3 bases and the J gene lost 3 bases, with 15 bases spanning the gap. Germline V gene lookup returns CDR1 MDHEN and CDR2 SYDVKM. CDR3 size: 16 residues. The CDR3 DNA sequence: TGTGCCAGCAGTTTTTTCACTCGGAGACTTGGAAACACCATATATTTT. Amino acids: CASSFFTRRLGNTIYF.

The table lists this clone with a few counts. The V call is TRBV25-1, the J call TRBJ2-3; D gene uncertain. CDR1 MGHDK and CDR2 SYGVNS come from the germline V gene. This CDR3 spans 15 amino acids. Trimming shortened V by 3 bases and J by 6 bases, and 16 bases separated the two germline ends. The CDR3 bases are TGTGCCAGCAGTGATTCAACGTCGCGGCGGGATACGCAGTATTTT. It encodes CASSDSTSRRDTQYF.

The chain combines TRBV19 with TRBJ1-5, with 8 bases aligning to TRBD1. J was trimmed by 5 bases and V by 7 bases; bases with no gene match: 10. The germline V gene encodes CDR1 LNHDA and CDR2 SQIVND (reference sequence). This CDR3 has 15 residues. Here the CDR3 reads CASTLGTGLHQPQHF. CDR3 coding DNA: TGTGCCAGTACCCTAGGGACAGGACTTCATCAGCCCCAGCATTTT.

This clone occurred a few times. The chain has TRBV2 and TRBJ1-3; 8 bases agree with TRBD1. Germline loops: CDR1 SNHLY, CDR2 FYNNEI. V lost 7 bases and J lost 2; bases outside the gene matches: 4. The CDR3 loop spans 14 amino acids. The CDR3 DNA reads TGTGCCAGCACCCTGACAGGGGCTGGAAACACCATATATTTT. Translated: CASTLTGAGNTIYF.

This chain joins TRBV5-1 and TRBJ2-7; 7 bases match TRBD1. This CDR3 is 14 amino acids long. Germline CDR1 is SGHRS and CDR2 is YFSETQ. Trimming at V came to 0 bases and at J to 2 bases, leaving 2 bases not matched to a gene. This CDR3 is CASSLEGQAYEQYF. In nucleotides, the CDR3 is TGCGCCAGCAGCTTGGAAGGACAGGCCTACGAGCAGTACTTC.

This clone was observed a handful of times. The chain is built from TRBV7-2 and TRBJ2-7; weak D call: TRBD2 (6 bases). Germline-derived CDR1 and CDR2 are SGHTA and FQGNSA. V gave up 4 bases and J gave up 3 bases, with 13 bases separating them. The CDR3 is made up of 14 amino acids. As DNA, the CDR3 is TGTGCCAGCAGCTCCGGGGGTAACAGCTACGAGCAGTACTTC. Its translation: CASSSGGNSYEQYF.

The chain carries TRBV7-2 and TRBJ1-1; D unresolved. Germline-derived CDR1 and CDR2 are SGHTA and FQGNSA. The CDR3 runs to 13 residues. V lost 4 bases to trimming and J lost 0 bases, with 6 bases between them. The CDR3 DNA reads TGTGCCAGCAGCTCCCCCATGAACACTGAAGCTTTCTTT. It codes for CASSSPMNTEAFF. Full variable domain (missing parts from reference TRBV7-2 and TRBJ1-1): GAGVSQSPSNKVTEKGKDVELRCDPISGHTALYWYRQSLGQGLEFLIYFQGNSAPDKSGLPSDRFSAERTGGSVSTLTIQRTQQEDSAVYLCASSSPMNTEAFFGQGTRLTVV.

The chain combines TRBV2 with TRBJ2-1, with D unresolved. The V gene lost 2 bases and the J gene lost 6 bases, with 11 bases spanning the gap. The CDR3 length is 14 residues. The germline V gene has CDR1 SNHLY and CDR2 FYNNEI. The CDR3: CASSESLAVNEQFF. The CDR3 DNA reads as TGTGCCAGCAGTGAATCTCTGGCCGTCAATGAGCAGTTCTTC.

This clone was picked up one time. The J gene is TRBJ1-6, the V gene TRBV2, with TRBD1 identical over 7 bases. From germline, CDR1 is SNHLY and CDR2 FYNNEI. This CDR3 has 14 amino acids. Unmatched junction bases numbered 6, after V lost 6 bases and J lost 7 bases. The CDR3 DNA sequence: TGTGCCAGCAGCAGGACAGGACTAAATTCACCCCTCCACTTT. Translated: CASSRTGLNSPLHF.

This chain connects TRBV7-9 to TRBJ2-2; the D is unclear. Germline loops: CDR1 SEHNR, CDR2 FQNEAQ (reference sequence). V dropped 1 base and J dropped 8 bases, with 11 bases sitting between them. The CDR3 extends over 14 amino acids. CDR3 sequence reads: CASSLGAASGELFF. In DNA, the CDR3 is TGTGCCAGCAGCTTAGGGGCGGCATCTGGGGAGCTGTTTTTT.

The CDR3 here is CASAIERNYGYTF. CDR3 sequence (DNA): TGTGCCAGCGCGATCGAGAGGAACTATGGCTACACCTTC. This chain links TRBV7-3 with TRBJ1-2; no firm D call. V shed 8 bases and J shed 2 bases, with 12 bases lying between them. This CDR3 is built from 13 residues. Germline loops: CDR1 SGHTA, CDR2 FQGTGA. Using reference TRBV7-3 and TRBJ1-2 for the parts outside the CDR3, the full variable domain is GAGVSQTPSNKVTEKGKYVELRCDPISGHTALYWYRQSLGQGPEFLIYFQGTGAADDSGLPNDRFFAVRPEGSVSTLKIQRTERGDSAVYLCASAIERNYGYTFGSGTRLTVV.

The chain couples TRBV19 to TRBJ2-1; D unclear. Trimming took 4 bases from V and 9 from J, leaving 10 bases between them. CDR3 size: 12 residues. Germline V CDR1 and CDR2: LNHDA, SQIVND (reference sequence). The CDR3: CASSTDWGEQFF. CDR3 bases: TGTGCCAGTAGTACCGACTGGGGTGAGCAGTTCTTC. Combining the CDR3 with reference TRBV19 and TRBJ2-1 gives the whole variable domain DGGITQSPKYLFRKEGQNVTLSCEQNLNHDAMYWYRQDPGQGLRLIYYSQIVNDFQKGDIAEGYSVSREKKESFPLTVTSAQKNPTAFYLCASSTDWGEQFFGPGTRLTVL.

The chain combines TRBV5-1 with TRBJ1-4; 7 bases map to TRBD1. CDR3 length equals 16 residues. Losses at the gene ends were 0 bases for V and 0 bases for J; bases not matched to a gene: 2. Germline-derived CDR1 and CDR2 are SGHRS and YFSETQ. The CDR3 here is CASSLGTGPTNEKLFF. The CDR3 bases are TGCGCCAGCAGCTTGGGGACAGGACCAACTAATGAAAAACTGTTTTTT.

The DNA for the CDR3 is TGTGCCAGCAGCGTACAGCCAGGGCCCTATGGCTACACCTTC. This translates into CASSVQPGPYGYTF. The chain has TRBV9 and TRBJ1-2; TRBD1 might be the D (5 bases). Looked up from germline, CDR1 is SGDLS and CDR2 is YYNGEE. Between the trimmed V and J ends, which lost 1 base and 4 bases, there was a span of 11 bases. The CDR3 sequence is 14 residues long.

V is TRBV28 and J is TRBJ2-7, with 8 nucleotides matching TRBD1. J gave up 4 bases and V 5 bases, and 7 bases lay outside the gene matches. CDR3 size: 14 residues. CDR1 is MDHEN and CDR2 is SYDVKM in the germline V gene. The CDR3, as DNA: TGTGCCAGCAGTCCCCGGACAGGGAGATACGAGCAGTACTTC. It yields the protein CASSPRTGRYEQYF.

This chain connects TRBV5-4 to TRBJ2-5; the D call may be TRBD1 or TRBD2 (5 bases each). The CDR3 sequence is 16 residues long. The germline V gene encodes CDR1 SGHNT and CDR2 YYREEE (reference sequence). V lost 4 bases, J lost 1 base, and 17 bases lay in between. The CDR3 DNA sequence: TGTGCCAGCAGCCTGAACGCCGGGACGTCCCAAGAGACCCAGTACTTC. Translating gives CASSLNAGTSQETQYF.

This chain uses TRBV2 with TRBJ1-1, with 7 bases that match TRBD1. The V and J ends lost 6 bases and 6 bases, in that order; junction bases with no gene match: 7. Germline V gene lookup returns CDR1 SNHLY and CDR2 FYNNEI. The length of the CDR3 is 13 residues. DNA of the CDR3: TGTGCCAGCAGAGACAGGGAGTTCGCTGAAGCTTTCTTT. Encoded protein: CASRDREFAEAFF. Variable domain in full (rest from reference TRBV2 and TRBJ1-1): EPEVTQTPSHQVTQMGQEVILRCVPISNHLYFYWYRQILGQKVEFLVSFYNNEISEKSEIFDDQFSVERPDGSNFTLKIRSTKLEDSAMYFCASRDREFAEAFFGQGTRLTVV.

The CDR3 here is CASRTPGQIFYEQYF. The CDR3 DNA reads as TGTGCCAGCCGTACCCCGGGGCAAATTTTCTACGAGCAGTACTTC. This rearrangement joins TRBV6-5 to TRBJ2-7; D is tentatively TRBD1 or TRBD2 (5 bases each). From germline, CDR1 is MNHEY and CDR2 SVGAGI. V was shortened by 8 bases and J by 3 bases, with 20 bases between the two germline ends. The CDR3 has 15 residues.

This clone was detected only a few times. The chain links TRBV10-3 to TRBJ2-7, with unresolved D. The germline V gene encodes CDR1 ENHRY and CDR2 SYGVKD. The CDR3 has 14 residues. Trimming took 4 bases from V and 2 from J, leaving 12 bases between them. The CDR3 region has the DNA TGTGCCATCAGTGGTATCGCAGCCGCCTACGAGCAGTACTTC. This sequence encodes CAISGIAAAYEQYF.